The source of this T cell receptor beta chain is a study of T cells in Graves' hyperthyroidism and ophthalmopathy. Whole-study results and caveats: Expanded thyroid clonotypes (above 0.001) were mostly also found in blood.

The V and J ends lost 5 bases and 5 bases respectively, with 12 bases between them. The CDR3 has 13 residues. Amplified regions were TCR beta CDR3 sequences from RNA transcripts. An initial round of RT-PCR targeting the TCR CDR3 relied on the HTBI primer set. Each CDR3 protein gets one entry after TCRdb re-called the multiplex PCR reads with MiXCR. The repertoire holds fewer than 200,000 distinct CDR3 sequences, with about 9.4% as singletons. The patients, who ranged from 18 to 65 in age, presented with newly diagnosed hyperthyroidism lasting under 2 months. For this clonotype: Its antigen is currently unknown.

The receptor's source is a young woman with Graves' hyperthyroidism that later progressed to Graves' ophthalmopathy. The chain is built from TRBV12-3 or TRBV12-4 and TRBJ2-5; D remains ambiguous. The sample taken for sequencing was blood. CDR3 DNA sequence: TGTGCCAGCAGTAGTAGTCTGGGGGAGACCCAGTACTTC. Protein: CASSSSLGETQYF.